The 19 T cell receptor beta chains listed next were all sequenced from one sample in a study of T cells in Graves' hyperthyroidism and ophthalmopathy. RNA transcripts yielded amplified TCR beta CDR3 regions. RT-PCR in the first round (using the HTBI primer set) targeted the TCR CDR3. TCRdb ran MiXCR on the multiplex PCR reads and lists one entry per CDR3 protein. The sample has 500,000 to 600,000 distinct CDR3 sequences, 40% to 55% seen once. The specimen was peripheral blood or thyroid tissue (not recorded which). The origin of the receptors is an adult woman with Graves' disease, either hyperthyroidism or ophthalmopathy (not recorded which).

Notes on this clonotype: A read error may be the cause here, since a much bigger clone is one base away. This chain connects TRBV5-1 to TRBJ2-2, with D tentatively TRBD1 or TRBD2 (5 bases each). The CDR3 has 15 amino acids. Germline-derived CDR1 and CDR2 are SGHRS and YFSETQ. CDR3 in DNA: TGCACCAGCAGCTGGGACCGGGTTGACACCGGGGAGCTGTTTTTT. Translation gives CTSSWDRVDTGELFF.

This clonotype was picked up a small number of times. The rearrangement joins TRBV19 to TRBJ1-2, with 7 bases that match TRBD1. CDR3 length: 13 residues. Germline CDR1 reads LNHDA; CDR2 reads SQIVND (reference sequence). Trimming at V came to 5 bases and at J to 6 bases, leaving 6 bases not matched to a gene. The CDR3 spells CASSLTGLDGYTF. CDR3 nucleotide sequence: TGTGCCAGTAGTTTGACAGGGCTGGATGGCTACACCTTC.

The V call is TRBV10-3, the J call TRBJ2-7, with TRBD2 identical over 11 bases. CDR3 length: 14 amino acids. The V gene end was trimmed by 11 bases and the J gene end by 5 bases; junction bases not matched to a gene: 11. Germline lookup yields CDR1 ENHRY and CDR2 SYGVKD. The CDR3 DNA follows: TGTGCCCTCACCCGGCTAGCGGGAGGTCACGAGCAGTACTTC. Its translation is CALTRLAGGHEQYF.

This chain joins TRBV20-1 and TRBJ1-4; 7 bases map to TRBD1. The CDR3 is 15 amino acids. Germline trimming cut 3 bases from V and 4 bases from J; bases unmatched to any gene: 8. Per the germline V gene, CDR1 is DFQATT and CDR2 is SNEGSKA (reference sequence). CDR3 residues: CSARPTGLVNEKLFF. CDR3 DNA: TGCAGTGCTAGGCCGACAGGGCTAGTTAATGAAAAACTGTTTTTT.

This clonotype was found many times. The V call is TRBV7-2, the J call TRBJ1-2, with D hard to call. Trimming pared 5 bases from V and 7 bases from J, leaving 17 bases between. The CDR3 sequence is 14 residues long. The germline V gene has CDR1 SGHTA and CDR2 FQGNSA. CDR3 in DNA: TGTGCCAGCAGCCCTTTTCATGAATCGGGTGGCTACACCTTC. Its translation is CASSPFHESGGYTF.

This clonotype was counted between two and nine times. The chain links TRBV14 to TRBJ2-2, with D unclear. The V gene's germline CDR1 is SGHDN and CDR2 FVKESK. The CDR3 loop spans 14 amino acids. V was pared by 1 base and J by 4 bases, with 7 bases between. In nucleotides, the CDR3 is TGTGCCAGCAGCCAAGTGGCGAGCACCGGGGAGCTGTTTTTT. Translated, it gives CASSQVASTGELFF.

V gene TRBV15 combines with J gene TRBJ1-2; perhaps TRBD1 as D (6 bases). There are 14 residues in the CDR3. Germline CDR1 is LNHNV and CDR2 is YYDKDF (reference sequence). With 6 bases removed from V and 6 bases from J, the gap between germline ends came to 17 bases. The CDR3 bases are TGTGCCACCAGTAGCCGGGGGCCCAACCATGGCTACACCTTC. This translates into CATSSRGPNHGYTF.

This clonotype was found many times. The genes are TRBV2 and TRBJ2-7, with a possible D match to TRBD1 (5 bases). This CDR3 comprises 17 residues. CDR1 is SNHLY and CDR2 is FYNNEI in the germline V gene. The V end lost 0 bases, the J end lost 4 bases, and 19 bases lay between the germline ends. CDR3 region: CASSEALRQPRAYEQYF. CDR3 sequence (DNA): TGTGCCAGCAGTGAAGCCCTAAGACAGCCTCGGGCGTACGAGCAGTACTTC.

J is TRBJ1-2 and V is TRBV20-1; tentative D call: TRBD1 (6 bases). The germline gives CDR1 DFQATT, CDR2 SNEGSKA (reference sequence). CDR3 size: 12 residues. The CDR3 loop reads CNPNRERDGYTF. The CDR3 nucleotides are TGCAACCCTAACAGGGAAAGAGATGGCTACACCTTC.

The rearrangement uses TRBV20-1 and TRBJ2-7; the D call may be TRBD1 or TRBD2 (5 bases each). Germline CDR1 DFQATT, CDR2 SNEGSKA (reference sequence). There are 13 residues in the CDR3. Between the trimmed V and J ends, which lost 2 bases and 0 bases, there was a span of 8 bases. This CDR3 is CSARTGTSYEQYF. The CDR3 DNA sequence: TGCAGTGCTAGAACCGGGACCTCCTACGAGCAGTACTTC.

This clonotype was recorded at least ten times. V gene TRBV10-1 combines with J gene TRBJ2-3, with TRBD2 identical over 12 bases. The CDR3 runs to 16 residues. Trimming took 2 bases from V and 8 from J; bases not matched to a gene: 8. The germline CDR1 and CDR2 sequences are WNHNN and SYGVQD (reference sequence). CDR3 DNA: TGCGCCAGCAGTGAGGCTAGCGGGAGGGCCAGCGGTACGCAGTATTTT. It codes for CASSEASGRASGTQYF.

The chain uses TRBV19 and TRBJ2-7; D is undetermined. Germline CDR1 reads LNHDA; CDR2 reads SQIVND (reference sequence). Trimming stripped 3 bases from V and 2 bases from J, with 8 bases between. There are 13 residues in the CDR3. CDR3 amino acids: CASSISVPYEQYF. The CDR3 DNA reads TGTGCCAGTAGTATTTCGGTTCCCTACGAGCAGTACTTC.

This rearrangement joins TRBV7-2 to TRBJ1-1, with D maybe TRBD1 (5 bases). Trimming left V 2 bases short and J 5 bases short, with 21 bases between. CDR3 length: 17 residues. Germline V gene lookup returns CDR1 SGHTA and CDR2 FQGNSA. DNA for the CDR3: TGTGCCAGCAGCTTAAAGGGGTGGGGTGCTGGGGAAACTGAAGCTTTCTTT. This translates into CASSLKGWGAGETEAFF.

This clonotype has only a few counts. The chain has TRBV10-3 and TRBJ2-6, with unresolved D. Trimming cost V 3 bases and J 2 bases, with 5 bases left between them. The germline CDR1 and CDR2 sequences are ENHRY and SYGVKD. The CDR3 contains 14 residues. This CDR3 is CAISDVAGANVLTF. As DNA, the CDR3 is TGTGCCATCAGTGATGTCGCTGGGGCCAACGTCCTGACTTTC.

The rearrangement uses TRBV9 and TRBJ2-7; possibly TRBD2 for D (6 bases). CDR1 is SGDLS, CDR2 YYNGEE, per germline. CDR3 length: 14 amino acids. V lost 4 bases, J lost 0 bases, and 11 bases lay in between. The CDR3 DNA follows: TGTGCCAGCAGCCCCGCGGGGAGCTCCTACGAGCAGTACTTC. Amino acid sequence: CASSPAGSSYEQYF. Full variable domain (missing parts from reference TRBV9 and TRBJ2-7): DSGVTQTPKHLITATGQRVTLRCSPRSGDLSVYWYQQSLDQGLQFLIQYYNGEERAKGNILERFSAQQFPDLHSELNLSSLELGDSALYFCASSPAGSSYEQYFGPGTRLTVT.

This clonotype was observed a few times. A much larger clone lies a single base off, so this may be a read error. The gene calls are TRBV10-3 and TRBJ2-5; 12 positions agree with TRBD2. J was trimmed by 7 bases and V by 3 bases; bases with no gene match: 15. The CDR3 extends over 18 amino acids. Germline CDR1 and CDR2: ENHRY and SYGVKD. CDR3 in amino acids: CAISEEWLAGGPKGTQYF. The CDR3 region has the DNA TGTGCCATCAGTGAAGAGTGGCTAGCGGGAGGGCCTAAAGGGACCCAGTACTTC.

The chain joins TRBV29-1 to TRBJ2-7, with 7 bases fitting TRBD1. V dropped 4 bases and J dropped 7; count of bases not matched to a gene: 13. The V gene's germline CDR1 is SQVTM and CDR2 ANQGSEA. This CDR3 has 14 residues. CDR3 loop: CSVVIQGKMWEQYF. The CDR3 DNA is TGCAGCGTTGTTATACAGGGGAAGATGTGGGAGCAGTACTTC.

This clonotype has at least ten counts. The CDR3 loop reads CSASLIQGYNEKLFF. DNA of the CDR3: TGCAGTGCTAGCCTAATACAAGGGTACAATGAAAAACTGTTTTTT. This sequence joins TRBV20-1 and TRBJ1-4; no clear D gene. V gave up 3 bases and J gave up 5 bases, with 16 bases separating them. The CDR3 length is 15 residues. Germline CDR1 and CDR2: DFQATT and SNEGSKA (reference sequence).

The V call is TRBV10-2, the J call TRBJ1-1, with 7 positions matching TRBD1. V shed 10 bases, J shed 1 base, and the junction held 6 bases outside the gene matches. Germline values: CDR1 WSHSY, CDR2 SAAADI. This CDR3 has 13 residues. Here the CDR3 reads CATPRQGNTEAFF. In DNA form, the CDR3 reads TGCGCCACCCCACGACAGGGGAACACTGAAGCTTTCTTT.